This is a list of T cell receptor beta chains from one sample in a study of blood T cells in healthy people across ages. TCRdb fed the 5' RACE reads into MiXCR, producing one record per CDR3 protein. Of approximately 880,000 distinct CDR3 sequences in the sample, around 46% are singletons; the top ten hold about an eighth. Sequencing used blood. The receptors come from a man younger than 45 in good health. The CDR3 runs from the conserved cysteine through the conserved F or W. The D gene is left open where the match is weak. Size is stated for part of the rows, as once, few or many counts, or as a class when the clone is expanded.

TRBV11-2	TRBJ2-7	-	-	CASSRFSSYEQYF	TGTGCCAGCAGCCGGTTCAGCTCCTACGAGCAGTACTTC
TRBV3-1	TRBJ1-2	once	-	CASSQGEEGYTF	TGTGCCAGCAGCCAAGGGGAGGAGGGCTACACCTTC
TRBV20-1	TRBJ1-1	-	-	CSAREGGNAEAFF	TGCAGTGCTAGAGAAGGGGGGAACGCTGAAGCTTTCTTT
TRBV6-2/TRBV6-3	TRBJ1-2	-	-	CASSYGQFSGYTF	TGTGCCAGCAGTTACGGACAGTTCTCTGGCTACACCTTC
TRBV4-2	TRBJ2-3	-	-	CASSQAQKVDTQYF	TGTGCCAGCAGCCAAGCCCAGAAAGTTGATACGCAGTATTTT
TRBV24-1	TRBJ2-1	once	-	CATSDFGRGLNEQFF	TGTGCCACCAGTGATTTCGGCAGGGGCTTAAATGAGCAGTTCTTC
TRBV10-2	TRBJ2-7	-	TRBD2	CASRTSGGAGEQYF	TGCGCCAGCAGGACTAGCGGGGGGGCCGGTGAGCAGTACTTC
TRBV10-3	TRBJ2-7	few	TRBD1	CAIAGQEAVYEQYF	TGTGCCATCGCGGGACAGGAGGCCGTCTACGAGCAGTACTTC
TRBV4-2	TRBJ1-1	few	-	CASSQDPTKGTEAFF	TGTGCCAGCAGCCAAGATCCCACGAAGGGGACTGAAGCTTTCTTT
TRBV27	TRBJ2-5	-	-	CASRRNQETQYF	TGTGCCAGCCGACGGAACCAAGAGACCCAGTACTTC
TRBV7-9	TRBJ2-1	few	TRBD1	CASSAWDRESDEQFF	TGTGCCAGCAGCGCCTGGGACAGGGAGTCCGATGAGCAGTTCTTC
TRBV29-1	TRBJ2-3	-	TRBD1	CSVVPGGDTQYF	TGCAGCGTTGTCCCAGGGGGAGATACGCAGTATTTT
TRBV12-3/TRBV12-4	TRBJ2-1	-	TRBD2	CASSSRLAGGQKQFF	TGTGCCAGCAGCTCCAGACTAGCGGGGGGGCAGAAGCAGTTCTTC
TRBV7-2	TRBJ1-4	once	-	CASSLERRQGSEKLFF	TGTGCCAGCAGCTTAGAACGGAGGCAGGGGAGCGAAAAACTGTTTTTT
TRBV11-3	TRBJ2-1	few	TRBD1	CASSLDRDRGWATYNEQFF	TGTGCCAGCAGCTTAGACCGGGACAGGGGATGGGCTACCTACAATGAGCAGTTCTTC
TRBV12-3/TRBV12-4	TRBJ2-7	-	TRBD1	CASSEYWEESGTGTYEQYF	TGTGCCAGCAGCGAATATTGGGAAGAGTCCGGGACAGGGACCTACGAGCAGTACTTC
TRBV10-3	TRBJ2-3	many	-	CAISESVGGPKTDTQYF	TGTGCCATCAGTGAGTCGGTGGGGGGACCGAAAACAGATACGCAGTATTTT
TRBV4-2	TRBJ1-1	few	-	CASSQDREVEAFF	TGTGCCAGCAGCCAAGATCGGGAGGTTGAAGCTTTCTTT
TRBV25-1	TRBJ2-1	-	-	CASSDVTGHHSYNEQFF	TGTGCCAGCAGTGACGTAACGGGACACCACTCCTACAATGAGCAGTTCTTC